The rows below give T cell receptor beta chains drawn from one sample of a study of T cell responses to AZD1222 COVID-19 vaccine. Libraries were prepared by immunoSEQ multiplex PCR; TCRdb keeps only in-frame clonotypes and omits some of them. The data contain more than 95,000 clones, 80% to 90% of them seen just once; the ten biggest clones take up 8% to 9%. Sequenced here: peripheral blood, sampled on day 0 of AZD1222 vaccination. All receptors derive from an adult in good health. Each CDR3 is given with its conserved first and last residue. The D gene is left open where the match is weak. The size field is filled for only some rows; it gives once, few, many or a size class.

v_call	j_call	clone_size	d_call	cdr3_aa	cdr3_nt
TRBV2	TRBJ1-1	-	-	CASSLTGNTEAFF	TGTGCCAGCAGTCTCACAGGGAACACTGAAGCTTTCTTT
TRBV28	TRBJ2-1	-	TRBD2	CASSPPTSGRNNEQFF	TGTGCCAGCAGCCCCCCGACTAGCGGGAGGAACAATGAGCAGTTCTTC
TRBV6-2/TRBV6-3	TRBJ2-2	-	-	CASSYLGGGTGELFF	TGTGCCAGCAGTTACCTGGGTGGTGGCACCGGGGAGCTGTTTTTT
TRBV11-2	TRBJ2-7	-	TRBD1	CASSLSTGGFLGEQYF	TGTGCCAGCAGCTTGAGTACAGGGGGCTTCCTGGGCGAGCAGTACTTC
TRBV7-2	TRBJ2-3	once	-	CASSSALGGYTDTQYF	TGTGCCAGCAGCTCGGCCCTAGGCGGTTACACAGATACGCAGTATTTT
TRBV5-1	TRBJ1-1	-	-	CASSLDWNTEAFF	TGCGCCAGCAGCTTGGATTGGAACACTGAAGCTTTCTTT
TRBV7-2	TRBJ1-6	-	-	CASSTPGRQTNSYNSPLHF	TGTGCCAGCAGCACCCCGGGACGCCAAACGAACTCCTATAATTCACCCCTCCACTTT
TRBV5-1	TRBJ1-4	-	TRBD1	CASSSTGEVELFF	TGCGCCAGCAGCTCGACAGGGGAGGTGGAACTGTTTTTT
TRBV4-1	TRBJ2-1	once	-	CASSLGTVNEQFF	TGCGCCAGCAGCCTAGGCACAGTAAATGAGCAGTTCTTC
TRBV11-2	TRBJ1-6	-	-	CASSFRAVNSPLHF	TGTGCCAGCAGCTTTCGGGCCGTTAATTCACCCCTCCACTTT
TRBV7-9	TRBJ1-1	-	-	CASSLWGPNTEAFF	TGTGCCAGCAGCTTATGGGGGCCGAACACTGAAGCTTTCTTT
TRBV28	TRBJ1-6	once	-	CASSPPGSYNSPLHF	TGTGCCAGCAGTCCCCCTGGGTCCTATAATTCACCCCTCCACTTT
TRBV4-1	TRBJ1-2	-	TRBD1	CASSQTLMRRDSLVYGYTF	TGCGCCAGCAGCCAAACGTTAATGAGGCGGGACAGCCTTGTCTATGGCTACACCTTC
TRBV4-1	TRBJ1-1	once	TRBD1	CASTTGGWGTEAFF	TGCGCCAGCACGACAGGGGGCTGGGGGACTGAAGCTTTCTTT
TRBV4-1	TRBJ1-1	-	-	CASSQENWDPGLNTEAFF	TGCGCCAGCAGCCAAGAAAACTGGGACCCAGGGTTGAACACTGAAGCTTTCTTT
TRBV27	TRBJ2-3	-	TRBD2	CASSPGWAGVRGTDTQYF	TGTGCCAGCAGCCCCGGGTGGGCGGGGGTGCGGGGCACAGATACGCAGTATTTT
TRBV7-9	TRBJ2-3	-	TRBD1	CASSSQGIGSDTQYF	TGTGCCAGCAGCTCACAGGGGATTGGGTCAGATACGCAGTATTTT
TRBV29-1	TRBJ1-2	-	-	CSDVWGGSPNYGYTF	TGCAGCGACGTTTGGGGGGGGAGCCCTAACTATGGCTACACCTTC
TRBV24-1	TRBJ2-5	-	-	CATSDPGKTQYF	TGTGCCACCAGTGACCCCGGGAAGACCCAGTACTTC
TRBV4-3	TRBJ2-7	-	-	CASSQETGRVEQYF	TGCGCCAGCAGCCAGGAGACAGGGAGGGTCGAGCAGTACTTC
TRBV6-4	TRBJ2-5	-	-	CASSAALQETQYF	TGTGCCAGCAGTGCGGCCCTCCAAGAGACCCAGTACTTC
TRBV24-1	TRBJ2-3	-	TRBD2	CATSDWGLAGGSTDTQYF	TGTGCCACCAGTGATTGGGGACTAGCGGGGGGAAGTACAGATACGCAGTATTTT
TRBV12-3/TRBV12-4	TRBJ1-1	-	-	CASSWSAVEAFF	TGTGCCAGCAGTTGGAGCGCCGTTGAAGCTTTCTTT
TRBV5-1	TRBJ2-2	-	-	CASSLDRMNTGELFF	TGCGCCAGCAGCTTGGATAGGATGAACACCGGGGAGCTGTTTTTT
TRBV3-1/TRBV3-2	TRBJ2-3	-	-	CASSFSSTTDTQYF	TGTGCCAGCAGCTTTTCCAGTACCACAGATACGCAGTATTTT
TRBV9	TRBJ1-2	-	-	CASSVASQAPYGYTF	TGTGCCAGCAGCGTAGCCTCACAGGCCCCTTATGGCTACACCTTC
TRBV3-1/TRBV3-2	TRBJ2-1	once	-	CASSQGTTREQFF	TGTGCCAGCAGCCAAGGGACTACCCGTGAGCAGTTCTTC
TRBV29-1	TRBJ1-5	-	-	CSVVGGANQPQHF	TGCAGCGTTGTTGGGGGCGCTAATCAGCCCCAGCATTTT